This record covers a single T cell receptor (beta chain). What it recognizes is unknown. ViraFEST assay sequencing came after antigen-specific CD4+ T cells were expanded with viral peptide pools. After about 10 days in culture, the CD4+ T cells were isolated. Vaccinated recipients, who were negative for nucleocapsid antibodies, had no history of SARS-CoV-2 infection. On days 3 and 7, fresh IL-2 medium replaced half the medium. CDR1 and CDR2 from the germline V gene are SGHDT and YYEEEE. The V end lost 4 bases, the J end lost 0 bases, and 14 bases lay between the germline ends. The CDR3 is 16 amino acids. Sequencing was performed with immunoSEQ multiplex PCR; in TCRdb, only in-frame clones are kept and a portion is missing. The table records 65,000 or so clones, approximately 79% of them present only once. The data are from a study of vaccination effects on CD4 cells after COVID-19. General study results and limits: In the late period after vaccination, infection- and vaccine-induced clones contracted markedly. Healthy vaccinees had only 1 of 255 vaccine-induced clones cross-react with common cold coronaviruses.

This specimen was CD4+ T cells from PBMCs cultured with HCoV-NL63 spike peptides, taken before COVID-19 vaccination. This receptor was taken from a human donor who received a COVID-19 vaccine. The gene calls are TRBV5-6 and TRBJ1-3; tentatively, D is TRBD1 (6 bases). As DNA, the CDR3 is TGTGCCAGCAGCCCGGGGACATCTAACTCTGGAAACACCATATATTTT. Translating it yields CASSPGTSNSGNTIYF.